The clone carrying this T cell receptor beta chain was seen more than once but under ten times. Its antigen is unidentified. The sample originates from a study of early T cells in non-severe SARS-CoV-2 infection. Study background: Sequencing of bulk RNA from unsorted whole blood was done, without chain pairing. Study results and caveats: VDJdb matching, biased toward anti-spike CD8 responses, missed private and CD4 specificities.

The CDR3 covers 16 residues. Germline CDR1 is MDHEN and CDR2 is SYDVKM. The ends lost 7 bases at V and 3 bases at J; junction bases unmatched: 11. Unique molecular identifiers (one per individual cDNA molecule) were attached. TCRdb called the 5' RACE reads again in MiXCR, with one record for every CDR3 protein. Of about 27,000 distinct CDR3 sequences detected, about 5% appear once; the ten largest clones hold roughly 0.88%. This chain links TRBV28 with TRBJ2-7; 11 nucleotides line up with TRBD2. This clonotype originated in an adult who was a healthcare worker with PCR-confirmed SARS-CoV-2 infection or an uninfected control (not recorded which). The sample was whole blood. The CDR3 region has the DNA TGTGCCAGCACCAGAAGCCTAGCGGGGGGCCGCTACGAGCAGTACTTC. Encoded protein: CASTRSLAGGRYEQYF.